A single sample gave rise to the 30 T cell receptor beta chains below, sequenced in a study of blood T cell repertoires in COVID-19. Profiled with immunoSEQ multiplex PCR; TCRdb holds only in-frame clones, not every one. Found here are a few hundred thousand clones, less than 90% of them singletons; the top ten hold about 2.2%. Sequences were obtained from peripheral blood. The receptors were gathered from a woman aged 45 to 65 with acute or convalescent COVID-19.

This chain joins TRBV7-2 and TRBJ1-3; TRBD1 is a possible D gene (5 bases). Germline loops: CDR1 SGHTA, CDR2 FQGNSA. V lost 2 bases, J lost 4 bases, and 12 bases lay in between. There are 15 residues in the CDR3. DNA of the CDR3: TGTGCCAGCAGCTTAAGCTCAGGGTCGGGAAACACCATATATTTT. As protein: CASSLSSGSGNTIYF. Full variable domain (missing parts from reference TRBV7-2 and TRBJ1-3): GAGVSQSPSNKVTEKGKDVELRCDPISGHTALYWYRQSLGQGLEFLIYFQGNSAPDKSGLPSDRFSAERTGGSVSTLTIQRTQQEDSAVYLCASSLSSGSGNTIYFGEGSWLTVV.

The chain combines TRBV12-3 or TRBV12-4 with TRBJ2-3, with a possible D match to TRBD2 (6 bases). This CDR3 region has 12 residues. Trimming left V 4 bases short and J 7 bases short, with 9 bases between. CDR3 sequence: CASSSDYNTQYF. The CDR3 region has the DNA TGTGCCAGCAGTTCGGACTACAATACGCAGTATTTT.

The V call is TRBV5-6, the J call TRBJ2-7, with 7 bases fitting TRBD1. In germline, CDR1 is SGHDT, CDR2 YYEEEE. The V gene end was trimmed by 4 bases and the J gene end by 3 bases; junction bases not matched to a gene: 7. The CDR3 is 14 amino acids. Here the CDR3 DNA reads TGTGCCAGCAGCGCCGGGACAGTTTTCTACGAGCAGTACTTC. The encoded protein is CASSAGTVFYEQYF. The variable domain in full, with the rest retrieved from reference TRBV5-6 and TRBJ2-7, is DAGVTQSPTHLIKTRGQQVTLRCSPKSGHDTVSWYQQALGQGPQFIFQYYEEEERQRGNFPDRFSGHQFPNYSSELNVNALLLGDSALYLCASSAGTVFYEQYFGPGTRLTVT.

The rearrangement joins TRBV7-2 to TRBJ2-5, with D uncertain. Trimming pared 1 base from V and 4 bases from J, leaving 7 bases between. Germline V gene sequence: CDR1 SGHTA, CDR2 FQGNSA. This CDR3 is built from 13 residues. The CDR3 protein is CASSLETLETQYF. The DNA for the CDR3 is TGTGCCAGCAGCTTAGAGACTCTAGAGACCCAGTACTTC.

The chain carries TRBV10-2 and TRBJ2-7; 10 nucleotides line up with TRBD2. With 10 bases clipped from V and 0 bases from J, the junction kept 9 bases outside the gene matches. The germline CDR1 and CDR2 sequences are WSHSY and SAAADI. CDR3 length equals 15 residues. The CDR3 sequence is CATRTSGTLSYEQYF. CDR3 nucleotides: TGCGCCACCCGGACTAGCGGCACCCTCTCCTACGAGCAGTACTTC.

The V gene is TRBV28, the J gene TRBJ1-5, with unresolved D. Trimming removed 2 bases at V and 3 bases at J, with 5 bases between. Per the germline V gene, CDR1 is MDHEN and CDR2 is SYDVKM. CDR3 length equals 13 residues. This chain's CDR3 is CASSLNTNQPQHF. The CDR3 coding sequence is TGTGCCAGCAGTTTAAACACCAATCAGCCCCAGCATTTT.

The chain is built from TRBV7-2 and TRBJ1-1; D is undetermined. This CDR3 is built from 13 residues. Looked up from germline, CDR1 is SGHTA and CDR2 is FQGNSA. Trimming took off 6 bases at V and 2 bases at J, with 10 bases between the two ends. The CDR3 spells CASRYGRNTEAFF. In DNA form, the CDR3 reads TGTGCCAGCAGATACGGGAGAAACACTGAAGCTTTCTTT.

V is TRBV28 and J is TRBJ1-1; 7 bases agree with TRBD1. The trim removed 1 base at V and 4 bases at J, leaving 6 bases unmatched. CDR3 length: 15 amino acids. Germline V gives CDR1 MDHEN, CDR2 SYDVKM. DNA for the CDR3: TGTGCCAGCAGTTTATCACGGCAGGGGGGCACTGAAGCTTTCTTT. Its protein product is CASSLSRQGGTEAFF.

The chain has TRBV12-5 and TRBJ2-7, with 10 nucleotides matching TRBD1. The germline CDR1 and CDR2 sequences are LGHNT and FRNRAP. The CDR3 extends over 12 amino acids. The CDR3 DNA reads TGTGGTGCGACAGGGGGCCACTACGAGCAGTACTTC. Its translation is CGATGGHYEQYF.

The V gene is TRBV21-1, the J gene TRBJ1-5. TRBV21-1 is annotated as a pseudogene. The CDR3 is 15 residues long. As DNA, the CDR3 is TGTGCCAGCAGCAAACTAGCCGGAACCAATCAGCCCCAGCATTTT. Its protein product is CASSKLAGTNQPQHF.

The V and J genes are TRBV7-3 and TRBJ2-1; tentative D call: TRBD2 (6 bases). Germline CDR1 is SGHTA and CDR2 is FQGTGA. The CDR3 runs 15 residues. V was cut by 5 bases and J by 5 bases, with 16 bases left in between. The CDR3 here is CASSRGGGVNNEQFF. The CDR3 DNA reads as TGTGCCAGCAGCCGCGGAGGAGGGGTCAACAATGAGCAGTTCTTC.

The chain is built from TRBV6-5 and TRBJ1-6, with a tentative D call TRBD1 (6 bases). V was cut by 6 bases and J by 6 bases, with 15 bases left in between. Germline-derived CDR1 and CDR2 are MNHEY and SVGAGI. The CDR3 is made up of 15 amino acids. The CDR3 nucleotides are TGTGCCAGCAGGAGGGACACTAACGTTAATTCACCCCTCCACTTT. Amino acids: CASRRDTNVNSPLHF.

The chain joins TRBV18 to TRBJ2-7; 7 bases fit TRBD1. Per germline, CDR1 KGHSH and CDR2 LQKENI. The trim removed 2 bases at V and 3 bases at J, leaving 10 bases unmatched. The CDR3 runs to 16 residues. The DNA for the CDR3 is TGTGCCAGCTCACCAAGGGACAGCCTTCGGAGCTACGAGCAGTACTTC. It specifies CASSPRDSLRSYEQYF.

The chain combines TRBV12-3 or TRBV12-4 with TRBJ1-2, with unresolved D. This CDR3 has 13 residues. V gave up 3 bases and J gave up 0 bases, with 5 bases separating them. CDR3 loop: CASSFGPNYGYTF. DNA of the CDR3: TGTGCCAGCAGTTTTGGGCCTAACTATGGCTACACCTTC.

The chain carries TRBV19 and TRBJ2-3, with TRBD1 identical over 7 bases. Germline CDR1 is LNHDA and CDR2 is SQIVND (reference sequence). V lost 4 bases to trimming and J lost 2 bases; unmatched junction nucleotides: 9. The CDR3 has 16 amino acids. The CDR3 is CASSTSIGGHTDTQYF. The CDR3 bases are TGTGCCAGTAGTACATCGATAGGGGGCCACACAGATACGCAGTATTTT. The variable domain in full, completed from reference TRBV19 and TRBJ2-3, reads DGGITQSPKYLFRKEGQNVTLSCEQNLNHDAMYWYRQDPGQGLRLIYYSQIVNDFQKGDIAEGYSVSREKKESFPLTVTSAQKNPTAFYLCASSTSIGGHTDTQYFGPGTRLTVL.

The chain recombines TRBV19 with TRBJ1-4, with 7 bases lining up with TRBD1. The CDR3 has 14 residues. J was trimmed by 5 bases and V by 6 bases; bases with no gene match: 6. The germline V gene encodes CDR1 LNHDA and CDR2 SQIVND (reference sequence). The CDR3 DNA is TGTGCCAGTAGACACCCGGGACAGAATGAAAAACTGTTTTTT. It codes for CASRHPGQNEKLFF. The variable domain in full, with the rest retrieved from reference TRBV19 and TRBJ1-4, is DGGITQSPKYLFRKEGQNVTLSCEQNLNHDAMYWYRQDPGQGLRLIYYSQIVNDFQKGDIAEGYSVSREKKESFPLTVTSAQKNPTAFYLCASRHPGQNEKLFFGSGTQLSVL.

This chain links TRBV10-3 with TRBJ1-1, with D tentatively TRBD1 (5 bases). This CDR3 comprises 16 residues. Germline loops: CDR1 ENHRY, CDR2 SYGVKD. V was clipped by 2 bases and J by 0 bases, with 13 bases between them. CDR3 loop: CAISEGENRLNTEAFF. In DNA form, the CDR3 reads TGTGCCATCAGTGAGGGCGAAAACAGGTTGAACACTGAAGCTTTCTTT.

This sequence joins TRBV10-2 and TRBJ1-1; 9 bases align to TRBD1. The CDR3 is made up of 18 amino acids. Germline V gene sequence: CDR1 WSHSY, CDR2 SAAADI. With 3 bases clipped from V and 1 base from J, the junction kept 12 bases outside the gene matches. DNA for the CDR3: TGCGCCAGCAGTGACCTTTGGGGGACAGGGCTGAGGAACACTGAAGCTTTCTTT. Translation gives CASSDLWGTGLRNTEAFF.

The chain carries TRBV5-5 and TRBJ1-3; possible D gene TRBD1, 6 bases. CDR1 is SGHKS and CDR2 is YYEKEE in the germline V gene (reference sequence). V shed 4 bases and J shed 3 bases, with 17 bases lying between them. The CDR3 is 16 residues long. The CDR3: CASSTSTGTLGNTIYF. As DNA, the CDR3 is TGTGCCAGCAGCACGAGTACCGGGACACTTGGAAACACCATATATTTT.

The chain uses TRBV5-1 and TRBJ1-4; D is ambiguous. V shed 2 bases and J shed 8 bases, with 13 bases lying between them. The germline V gene has CDR1 SGHRS and CDR2 YFSETQ. This CDR3 comprises 14 residues. The CDR3 here is CASSFMVAEEKLFF. The CDR3, as DNA: TGCGCCAGCAGCTTTATGGTGGCGGAAGAAAAACTGTTTTTT. The full variable domain, rest sourced from reference TRBV5-1 and TRBJ1-4, is KAGVTQTPRYLIKTRGQQVTLSCSPISGHRSVSWYQQTPGQGLQFLFEYFSETQRNKGNFPGRFSGRQFSNSRSEMNVSTLELGDSALYLCASSFMVAEEKLFFGSGTQLSVL.

This rearrangement joins TRBV9 to TRBJ1-4, with a tentative D call TRBD1 (5 bases). CDR3 size: 17 residues. V was shortened by 2 bases and J by 4 bases, with 18 bases between the two germline ends. The germline gives CDR1 SGDLS, CDR2 YYNGEE. CDR3: CASSVGQGYGGNEKLFF. Written as DNA, the CDR3 is TGTGCCAGCAGCGTTGGGCAGGGATACGGGGGTAATGAAAAACTGTTTTTT.

The chain is built from TRBV6-5 and TRBJ1-1; D possibly corresponds to TRBD1 (6 bases). The CDR3 is 13 amino acids. V was shortened by 11 bases and J by 3 bases, with 16 bases between the two germline ends. Per germline, CDR1 MNHEY and CDR2 SVGAGI. The CDR3 spells CAGQLWTDTEAFF. CDR3 bases: TGTGCCGGACAACTTTGGACAGACACTGAAGCTTTCTTT.

The rearrangement joins TRBV19 to TRBJ2-3; no firm D call. V was clipped by 5 bases and J by 1 base, with 7 bases between them. The germline V gene encodes CDR1 LNHDA and CDR2 SQIVND (reference sequence). This CDR3 has 13 amino acids. The CDR3 coding sequence is TGTGCCAGTAGTTTCCCGGGCACAGATACGCAGTATTTT. It specifies CASSFPGTDTQYF.

This chain joins TRBV21-1 and TRBJ1-2; TRBD1, the D gene given by the table, was not confirmed from the DNA. TRBV21-1 is listed as a pseudogene. This CDR3 has 15 residues. CDR3 in DNA: TGTGCCAGCAGTAAGGGGGCGGACGGGGGTCAAGGCTACACCTTC. Translation gives CASSKGADGGQGYTF.

The J gene is TRBJ1-2, the V gene TRBV6-5; D gene ambiguous. Germline assignment: CDR1 MNHEY and CDR2 SVGAGI. The CDR3 is 14 amino acids. V dropped 2 bases and J dropped 6 bases, with 13 bases sitting between them. Here the CDR3 DNA reads TGTGCCAGCAGTTACAATAGCCAGATAGATGGCTACACCTTC. This codes for CASSYNSQIDGYTF.

The chain joins TRBV6-5 to TRBJ2-3; the match to TRBD2 covers 7 bases. Trimming took 5 bases from V and 8 from J; bases not matched to a gene: 13. CDR1 MNHEY and CDR2 SVGAGI come from the germline V gene. This CDR3 spans 15 amino acids. CDR3 region: CASSLPGGGPRTQYF. DNA of the CDR3: TGTGCCAGCAGTCTTCCGGGCGGGGGACCCCGTACGCAGTATTTT.

This clone came up once. The V and J genes are TRBV10-2 and TRBJ2-5; no clear D. There are 14 residues in the CDR3. Germline CDR1 WSHSY, CDR2 SAAADI. V lost 6 bases and J 2 bases, leaving 13 bases between the germline ends. This CDR3 is CASRTTGSQETQYF. The CDR3 DNA reads as TGCGCCAGCAGGACAACCGGCTCACAAGAGACCCAGTACTTC.

This rearrangement joins TRBV5-1 to TRBJ2-7; 8 positions agree with TRBD1. CDR1 is SGHRS, CDR2 YFSETQ, per germline. The junction had 4 bases not matched to a gene; V was cut back by 0 bases and J by 5 bases. The CDR3 consists of 14 residues. The CDR3 sequence is CASSLGTGIHEQYF. The CDR3 coding sequence is TGCGCCAGCAGCTTGGGGACAGGGATCCACGAGCAGTACTTC.

The chain has TRBV6-5 and TRBJ2-7; tentatively, D is TRBD2 (7 bases). Germline lookup yields CDR1 MNHEY and CDR2 SVGAGI. With 4 bases removed from V and 6 bases from J, the gap between germline ends came to 16 bases. The CDR3 has 14 amino acids. The CDR3 reads CASSWGGAVVEQYF. The CDR3 DNA reads as TGTGCCAGCAGTTGGGGGGGGGCGGTCGTCGAGCAGTACTTC.

Here the CDR3 DNA reads TGTGCCAGCAGCCCCAGTTTCACAGATACGCAGTATTTT. It encodes CASSPSFTDTQYF. The chain has TRBV9 and TRBJ2-3; D not resolved. CDR1 is SGDLS, CDR2 YYNGEE, per germline. V lost 4 bases, J lost 2 bases, and 8 bases lay in between. This CDR3 is built from 13 residues.